The source of this TCR beta chain is a study of shared T cell receptors in the human thymus. The protocol was immunoSEQ multiplex PCR, while the TCRdb copy is restricted to in-frame clones and leaves out a portion. The data show hundreds of thousands of clones, more than 75% seen once. There are 14 residues in the CDR3. V was cut by 3 bases and J by 5 bases, with 10 bases left in between. The germline CDR1 and CDR2 sequences are KGHSH and LQKENI. The same sample was also studied in work on human thymus T cells. That report adds: Resections from corrective heart surgery supplied the thymus tissue. Thymic and blood repertoires showed apparently biased V and J gene usage. There were highly overlapping thymic repertoires among unrelated individuals, as related research reported.

This chain links TRBV18 with TRBJ2-2, with D perhaps TRBD1 (5 bases). The specimen sequenced was thymocytes. The clonotype was recovered from a boy less than two years old with a congenital heart defect. The CDR3 sequence is CASSPNQGTGELFF. The CDR3 DNA follows: TGTGCCAGCTCACCCAATCAGGGTACCGGGGAGCTGTTTTTT.